The source of this T cell receptor beta chain is a study of OX40 agonist ivuxolimab in advanced cancers. The junction had 12 bases not matched to a gene; V was cut back by 7 bases and J by 9 bases. Looked up from germline, CDR1 is SQVTM and CDR2 is ANQGSEA. The CDR3 covers 13 residues. If patients had autoimmune disease history or systemic immunosuppression, they were excluded. Profiling relied on immunoSEQ multiplex PCR, and the TCRdb table lists in-frame clones only, not all of them. The sample lists tens of thousands of clones, 80% to 90% occurring once. In regard to this clone: It is likely a read error, because the conserved phenylalanine at the end of the CDR3 is missing.

This clonotype was sampled from an adult with an advanced solid tumor such as melanoma, head and neck, liver or kidney cancer. The J gene is TRBJ1-5, the V gene TRBV29-1, with 7 nucleotides matching TRBD1. This specimen was CD4+ or CD8+ T cells sorted from blood, taken in a trial of the OX40 agonist ivuxolimab. The DNA for the CDR3 is TGCAGCGCGGTGGGTCAGGGGGATGGGCCCCAGCATCTT. Encoded protein: CSAVGQGDGPQHL.